This T cell receptor beta chain was captured by sequencing in a study of identifying expanded T cells in peripheral blood. The germline CDR1 and CDR2 sequences are SGHAT and FQNNGV. The CDR3 covers 14 residues. Deletions cut 7 bases from V and 4 bases from J, with 16 bases between. Notes on the study in general: Clone count variance between roughly 2-week samples rose with total template count. Differentially abundant clones: about 1.3 between replicates, roughly 16 at two to three weeks, 19 at four.

Here immunoSEQ multiplex PCR was the method, and the copy in TCRdb shows in-frame clones only, minus some. The sample carries about 90,000 clones, 70% to 90% recorded once. Collection occurred without any documented infections or immune events in donors. As regards this clone: Its antigen remains unidentified.

This sequence originates from a person aged 18-69 years in good health. The chain links TRBV11-2 to TRBJ1-1; the D is unclear. Sequencing input: blood. The CDR3 bases are TGTGCCAGCACAGTCGGGAATGGGTTCACTGAAGCTTTCTTT. Protein: CASTVGNGFTEAFF.